Sequencing of this TCR beta chain was carried out in a study of cytomegalovirus exposure and HLA in healthy donors. Regarding the study as a whole: The classifier reportedly diagnosed cytomegalovirus status with high sensitivity and specificity. Most TCR sequences proved rare, with some public TCRs found in many donors.

It was healthy bone marrow donors who served as donors. A multiplex PCR was run with 60 Vbeta primers and 13 Jbeta primers. Sequencing was performed with immunoSEQ multiplex PCR; in TCRdb, only in-frame clones are kept and a portion is missing. The data show over 100,000 clones, with 63% seen just once and 10% held by the top ten. The CDR3 covers 14 residues. Per the germline V gene, CDR1 is LNHDA and CDR2 is SQIVND (reference sequence). Trimming removed 3 bases from V and 0 bases from J; junction bases left unmatched: 1. A remark on this clone: The antigen remains undetermined.

Material: PBMCs. V is TRBV19 and J is TRBJ2-7; TRBD1 matches at 8 bases. This sequence originates from a middle-aged man in good health and CMV-seropositive. CDR3 bases: TGTGCCAGTAGTATTGGACAGGGCTCCTACGAGCAGTACTTC. Translating it yields CASSIGQGSYEQYF. Complete variable domain (other parts from reference TRBV19 and TRBJ2-7): DGGITQSPKYLFRKEGQNVTLSCEQNLNHDAMYWYRQDPGQGLRLIYYSQIVNDFQKGDIAEGYSVSREKKESFPLTVTSAQKNPTAFYLCASSIGQGSYEQYFGPGTRLTVT.